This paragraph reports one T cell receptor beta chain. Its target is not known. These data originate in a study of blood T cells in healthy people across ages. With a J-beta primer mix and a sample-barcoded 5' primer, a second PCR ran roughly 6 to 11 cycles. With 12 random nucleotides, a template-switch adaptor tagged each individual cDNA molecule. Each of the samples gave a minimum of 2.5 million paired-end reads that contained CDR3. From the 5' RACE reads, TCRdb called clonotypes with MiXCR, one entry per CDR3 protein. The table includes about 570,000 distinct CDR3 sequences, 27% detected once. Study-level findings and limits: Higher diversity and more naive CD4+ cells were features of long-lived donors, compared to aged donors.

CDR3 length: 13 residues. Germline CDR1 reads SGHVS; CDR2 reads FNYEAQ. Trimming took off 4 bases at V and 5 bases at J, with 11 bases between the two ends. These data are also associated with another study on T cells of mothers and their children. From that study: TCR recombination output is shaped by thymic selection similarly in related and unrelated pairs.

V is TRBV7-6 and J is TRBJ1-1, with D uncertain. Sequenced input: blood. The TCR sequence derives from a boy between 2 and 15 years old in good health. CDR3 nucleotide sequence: TGTGCCAGCAGCTCACTTGGGGTTACTGAAGCTTTCTTT. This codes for CASSSLGVTEAFF.